This T cell receptor (beta chain) derives from a study of CD8 T cells in ankylosing spondylitis. Whole-study findings and limits: Ankylosing spondylitis blood seemed to carry a telltale TCR beta motif made of several highly homologous variants.

This clonotype has a count of ten or more. The antigen is not known. The CDR3 contains 16 residues. Trimming took off 0 bases at V and 0 bases at J, with 10 bases between the two ends. CDR1 and CDR2 (germline): SGHRS, YFSETQ. MiXCR, run by TCRdb on the 5' RACE reads, gives a single entry per CDR3 protein. The sample has about 140,000 distinct CDR3 sequences; roughly 10% are singletons. The sequence derives from a female donor with ankylosing spondylitis or in good health (not recorded which). The chain joins TRBV5-1 to TRBJ2-1; D possibly matches TRBD1 or TRBD2 (5 bases each). The sequencing input was blood, either unsorted or a sorted T cell fraction (not recorded which). The CDR3 bases are TGCGCCAGCAGCTTGGTGGGGGAGCCCTCCTACAATGAGCAGTTCTTC. This encodes CASSLVGEPSYNEQFF.